What follows are 32 T cell receptor beta chains derived from one specimen sequenced in a study of CXCR3-negative and CXCR3-positive naive CD8 T cells. Study-wide points: Relative to CXCR3-negative naive cells, CXCR3-positive naive cells had more hydrophobic TRB CDR3s.

The TRB libraries of cDNA were built by UMI-labeled 5' RACE. Each CDR3 protein gets one entry in TCRdb, which reprocessed the 5' RACE reads and gives no DNA. The table counts under 70,000 distinct CDR3 sequences; over 4% lies in the top ten. For these receptors, no antigen is known. The sample taken for sequencing was naive CXCR3+ CD8+ T cells from blood. Documented subset: CD45RO-CCR7+CD27+CD95- naive CD8+ T cells expressing CXCR3 (TNR3+). The receptors were sampled from a human donor in good health. Some clones in this sample may be carry-over from other donors' samples.

J is TRBJ2-1 and V is TRBV29-1. The germline CDR1 and CDR2 sequences are SQVTM and ANQGSEA. The CDR3 length is 12 residues. The CDR3 region is CSVVDNHNEQFF.

The chain recombines TRBV30 with TRBJ2-3; the D gene TCRdb calls, TRBD2, cannot be checked with no DNA. The CDR3 consists of 15 residues. Germline V gene lookup returns CDR1 GTSNPN and CDR2 SVGIG (reference sequence). The CDR3 sequence: CAWGSIGLATDTQYF.

V gene TRBV7-3 combines with J gene TRBJ1-1. The CDR3 is made up of 14 amino acids. The germline V gene has CDR1 SGHTA and CDR2 FQGTGA. The CDR3 spells CASSRTGENTEAFF. Using reference TRBV7-3 and TRBJ1-1 for the parts outside the CDR3, the full variable domain is GAGVSQTPSNKVTEKGKYVELRCDPISGHTALYWYRQSLGQGPEFLIYFQGTGAADDSGLPNDRFFAVRPEGSVSTLKIQRTERGDSAVYLCASSRTGENTEAFFGQGTRLTVV.

The V and J genes are TRBV29-1 and TRBJ2-1; with no DNA, the TCRdb D assignment of TRBD1 cannot be verified. CDR3 size: 11 residues. Germline V CDR1 and CDR2: SQVTM, ANQGSEA. CDR3 sequence reads: CSVSRNNEQFF.

The chain couples TRBV7-2 to TRBJ2-7. The CDR3 consists of 11 residues. Germline CDR1 SGHTA, CDR2 FQGNSA. The CDR3 sequence: CASSWYYEQYF.

The gene calls are TRBV18 and TRBJ2-7; TCRdb selects TRBD1, and the lack of DNA leaves this call unchecked. Germline CDR1 KGHSH, CDR2 LQKENI. The CDR3 contains 15 residues. CDR3 protein: CASSPRDRGLYEQYF.

The V and J genes are TRBV20-1 and TRBJ2-3; TCRdb's D call of TRBD1 is untestable without DNA. Germline lookup yields CDR1 DFQATT and CDR2 SNEGSKA (reference sequence). This CDR3 has 16 residues. CDR3 sequence: CSAEPGHLTRSDTQYF.

This sequence joins TRBV12-3 or TRBV12-4 and TRBJ2-7; as DNA is missing, the TRBD1 call by TCRdb cannot be tested. This CDR3 is 14 amino acids long. CDR3 loop: CASSLTGAHYEQYF.

This CDR3 is CASSQEGTDTQYF. The chain has TRBV4-1 and TRBJ2-3. This CDR3 is built from 13 residues. Germline lookup yields CDR1 MGHRA and CDR2 YSYEKL.

CDR3 in amino acids: CSATGIDTNTEAFF. V gene TRBV20-1 combines with J gene TRBJ1-1. The CDR3 has 14 residues. Germline V lookup: CDR1 DFQATT, CDR2 SNEGSKA (reference sequence).

The CDR3 sequence is CASSFTALTNYGYTF. The J gene is TRBJ1-2, the V gene TRBV7-9. Germline V gene sequence: CDR1 SEHNR, CDR2 FQNEAQ (reference sequence). The CDR3 covers 15 residues.

This chain connects TRBV13 to TRBJ2-1; TCRdb selects TRBD2, and the lack of DNA leaves this call unchecked. Germline CDR1 and CDR2: PRHDT and FYEKMQ (reference sequence). This CDR3 spans 15 amino acids. The CDR3: CASSRIAGDYNEQFF.

The chain uses TRBV9 and TRBJ2-1. Germline V gives CDR1 SGDLS, CDR2 YYNGEE. The CDR3 length is 16 residues. CDR3 amino acids: CASSVDLATANNEQFF.

This sequence joins TRBV20-1 and TRBJ1-6; with no DNA, the TCRdb D assignment of TRBD1 cannot be verified. The CDR3 extends over 14 amino acids. Germline assignment: CDR1 DFQATT and CDR2 SNEGSKA (reference sequence). CDR3 region: CSARAPQGRKPLHF.

This chain connects TRBV5-1 to TRBJ1-1. This CDR3 is 14 amino acids long. CDR1 is SGHRS, CDR2 YFSETQ, per germline. The CDR3 sequence: CASSSFELSTEAFF.

The chain employs TRBV28 and TRBJ2-7; TCRdb designates TRBD2, a call that cannot be tested without DNA. This CDR3 has 14 amino acids. CDR1 and CDR2 from the germline V gene are MDHEN and SYDVKM. The chain's CDR3 is CASRSGGPIYEQYF.

The J gene is TRBJ1-2, the V gene TRBV29-1; TCRdb returns TRBD1, unconfirmable since there is no DNA. The CDR3 loop spans 13 amino acids. Germline-derived CDR1 and CDR2 are SQVTM and ANQGSEA. Here the CDR3 reads CSVEGQGAHGYTF.

This chain connects TRBV20-1 to TRBJ2-1; TCRdb's D call of TRBD2 is untestable without DNA. This CDR3 is built from 15 residues. Germline-derived CDR1 and CDR2 are DFQATT and SNEGSKA (reference sequence). CDR3 amino acids: CSASSSGLGGTEQFF.

V is TRBV6-2 or TRBV6-3 and J is TRBJ2-1; absent DNA, TCRdb's TRBD1 call cannot be checked. The CDR3 has 13 amino acids. Germline lookup yields CDR1 MNHEY and CDR2 SVGEGT. CDR3 sequence: CASSWDTYNEQFF.

This rearrangement joins TRBV19 to TRBJ1-2; TCRdb indicates TRBD1, and absent DNA this call remains unverified. The CDR3 consists of 16 residues. Looked up from germline, CDR1 is LNHDA and CDR2 is SQIVND (reference sequence). The CDR3 here is CASSILVSGANYGYTF.

The chain uses TRBV28 and TRBJ2-7; TCRdb selects TRBD1, and the lack of DNA leaves this call unchecked. Germline lookup yields CDR1 MDHEN and CDR2 SYDVKM. The CDR3 sequence is 15 residues long. The chain's CDR3 is CASSLGGTGAYEQYF.

This chain joins TRBV20-1 and TRBJ1-2; TCRdb's assignment of TRBD1 cannot be checked, as there is no DNA. The germline V gene encodes CDR1 DFQATT and CDR2 SNEGSKA (reference sequence). CDR3 size: 15 residues. The chain's CDR3 is CSARDAAGGDYGYTF.

The chain couples TRBV27 to TRBJ2-1; checking the TCRdb D call of TRBD1 is not possible without DNA. CDR3 length: 17 amino acids. Germline V gene sequence: CDR1 MNHEY, CDR2 SMNVEV (reference sequence). The CDR3 sequence: CASTLHADREKYNEQFF.

The CDR3 is CSAHSSGGGPFQETQYF. The chain is built from TRBV29-1 and TRBJ2-5; checking the TCRdb D call of TRBD1 is not possible without DNA. The germline V gene encodes CDR1 SQVTM and CDR2 ANQGSEA. The CDR3 has 17 residues.

CDR3 residues: CSVRQYSSYEQYF. The chain carries TRBV29-1 and TRBJ2-7; as DNA is missing, the TRBD1 call by TCRdb cannot be tested. This CDR3 is built from 13 residues. Per germline, CDR1 SQVTM and CDR2 ANQGSEA.

This chain links TRBV4-2 with TRBJ1-5. Germline V gives CDR1 LGHNA, CDR2 YNFKEQ. The CDR3 length is 13 residues. CDR3 amino acids: CASSPWAGQPQHF.

This chain uses TRBV4-3 with TRBJ2-2; the D call of TRBD2 rests on TCRdb alone, since no DNA is present to check it. Germline values: CDR1 LGHNA, CDR2 YSLEER. The CDR3 contains 17 residues. This CDR3 is CASSPDLAGVYTGELFF.

The rearrangement uses TRBV4-1 and TRBJ2-7. The CDR3 has 14 residues. The germline gives CDR1 MGHRA, CDR2 YSYEKL. CDR3 amino acids: CASSQVPGVYEQYF.

The chain recombines TRBV7-8 with TRBJ2-5. Germline CDR1 is SGHVS and CDR2 is FQNEAQ. The CDR3 has 13 amino acids. This CDR3 is CASSSLGGETQYF.

The chain carries TRBV14 and TRBJ2-1; TCRdb's D call, TRBD1, is unchecked because there is no DNA. This CDR3 comprises 18 residues. Germline lookup yields CDR1 SGHDN and CDR2 FVKESK. CDR3 region: CASSQDRLASRGRNEQFF. Looking up the rest from reference TRBV14 and TRBJ2-1 gives the full variable domain: EAGVTQFPSHSVIEKGQTVTLRCDPISGHDNLYWYRRVMGKEIKFLLHFVKESKQDESGMPNNRFLAERTGGTYSTLKVQPAELEDSGVYFCASSQDRLASRGRNEQFFGPGTRLTVL.

The chain carries TRBV20-1 and TRBJ2-7; TCRdb picks TRBD2, but there is no DNA to check that call. Germline CDR1 reads DFQATT; CDR2 reads SNEGSKA (reference sequence). This CDR3 is 17 amino acids long. CDR3 loop: CSASGGTGVPDNYEQYF.

The J gene is TRBJ1-5, the V gene TRBV28; the D call of TRBD1 rests on TCRdb alone, since no DNA is present to check it. The CDR3 loop spans 19 amino acids. The V gene's germline CDR1 is MDHEN and CDR2 SYDVKM. Here the CDR3 reads CASSLFTYREGASNQPQHF.